Listed here are 22 T cell receptor beta chains from one sample, sequenced in a study of cytomegalovirus exposure and HLA in healthy donors. PCR amplification relied on 60 Vbeta primers (plus 13 Jbeta primers). TCRdb's table, derived via immunoSEQ multiplex PCR, lists solely in-frame clones and lacks some. The table lists under 200,000 clones, almost 85% of them singletons. The specimen sequenced was PBMCs. The receptors shown here come from a boy aged 2 to 10 in good health and CMV-seronegative.

V and J are TRBV6-6 and TRBJ2-3; tentative D call: TRBD1 (6 bases). The V end was cut by 2 bases, the J end by 0 bases, with 12 bases between. Germline values: CDR1 MNHNY, CDR2 SVGAGI (reference sequence). The CDR3 sequence is 16 residues long. CDR3 sequence (DNA): TGTGCCAGCAGTTACCGCTGGACAGATAGCACAGATACGCAGTATTTT. It codes for CASSYRWTDSTDTQYF.

V is TRBV30 and J is TRBJ2-7; D remains ambiguous. Germline assignment: CDR1 GTSNPN and CDR2 SVGIG (reference sequence). The CDR3 extends over 13 amino acids. Trimming took 5 bases from V and 2 from J, leaving 13 bases between them. For the CDR3, the DNA is TGTGCCTGGGATGTCGGGTCCACCTACGAGCAGTACTTC. Protein sequence: CAWDVGSTYEQYF.

The V gene is TRBV6-6, the J gene TRBJ1-2; 8 bases agree with TRBD1. The germline V gene encodes CDR1 MNHNY and CDR2 SVGAGI (reference sequence). The CDR3 has 14 residues. V gave up 6 bases and J gave up 5 bases; unmatched junction bases: 8. As DNA, the CDR3 is TGTGCCAGCAGGCGCGACAGGGGCTTGTATGGCTACACCTTC. Translating it yields CASRRDRGLYGYTF.

The V call is TRBV11-3, the J call TRBJ2-3, with D perhaps matching TRBD2 (6 bases). Deletions cut 3 bases from V and 3 bases from J, with 10 bases between. CDR1 and CDR2 from the germline V gene are SGHNT and YENEEA. The length of the CDR3 is 14 residues. The CDR3 here is CASSLGGITDTQYF. The CDR3 DNA follows: TGTGCCAGCAGCTTGGGCGGGATTACAGATACGCAGTATTTT.

The chain recombines TRBV10-1 with TRBJ2-7, with TRBD1 matching over 7 bases. The CDR3 is made up of 14 amino acids. V lost 4 bases and J lost 4; bases outside the gene matches: 7. The germline CDR1 and CDR2 sequences are WNHNN and SYGVQD (reference sequence). The CDR3 nucleotides are TGCGCCAGCAGTGTTTCGAAGGGGGCTTACGAGCAGTACTTC. It specifies CASSVSKGAYEQYF.

The chain joins TRBV5-8 to TRBJ2-1; 9 bases agree with TRBD2. Trimming cost V 2 bases and J 0 bases; bases outside gene matches: 3. Per the germline V gene, CDR1 is SGHTS and CDR2 is YDEGEE. CDR3 length: 16 amino acids. The CDR3 is CASSFASGISYNEQFF. The CDR3 nucleotides are TGTGCCAGCAGCTTTGCTAGCGGGATCTCCTACAATGAGCAGTTCTTC.

The chain recombines TRBV7-9 with TRBJ1-1; D perhaps matches TRBD1 (6 bases). Germline V lookup: CDR1 SEHNR, CDR2 FQNEAQ (reference sequence). Trimming stripped 6 bases from V and 1 base from J, with 12 bases between. The CDR3 consists of 14 residues. The CDR3 DNA reads TGTGCCAGCAGACCCAAGACAGGGAACACTGAAGCTTTCTTT. It is translated as CASRPKTGNTEAFF. Full variable domain (rest looked up from reference TRBV7-9 and TRBJ1-1): DTGVSQNPRHKITKRGQNVTFRCDPISEHNRLYWYRQTLGQGPEFLTYFQNEAQLEKSRLLSDRFSAERPKGSFSTLEIQRTEQGDSAMYLCASRPKTGNTEAFFGQGTRLTVV.

This sequence joins TRBV5-4 and TRBJ1-1; 9 bases agree with TRBD1. CDR1 and CDR2 (germline): SGHNT, YYREEE (reference sequence). The CDR3 extends over 15 amino acids. With 1 base clipped from V and 3 bases from J, the junction kept 4 bases outside the gene matches. The CDR3 reads CASSLWTGAHTEAFF. CDR3 nucleotide sequence: TGTGCCAGCAGCTTGTGGACAGGGGCCCACACTGAAGCTTTCTTT. The entire variable domain, with the rest obtained from reference TRBV5-4 and TRBJ1-1, is as follows: ETGVTQSPTHLIKTRGQQVTLRCSSQSGHNTVSWYQQALGQGPQFIFQYYREEENGRGNFPPRFSGLQFPNYSSELNVNALELDDSALYLCASSLWTGAHTEAFFGQGTRLTVV.

The J gene is TRBJ1-3, the V gene TRBV14; 7 bases are a match to TRBD1. From germline, CDR1 is SGHDN and CDR2 FVKESK. V shed 0 bases and J 5 bases; nucleotides not matched to a gene: 7. The CDR3 loop spans 16 amino acids. The CDR3 nucleotides read TGTGCCAGCAGCCAAGAGTTCTGGACAGGCCGAAACACCATATATTTT. Translated, it gives CASSQEFWTGRNTIYF.

The chain is built from TRBV6-1 and TRBJ2-1, with TRBD2 matching 7 bases. Trimming cost V 3 bases and J 0 bases; bases outside gene matches: 8. The CDR3 totals 17 residues. CDR1 MNHNS and CDR2 SASEGT come from the germline V gene. The CDR3 region has the DNA TGTGCCAGCAGTGACCCGGGACTAACGAGCTCCTACAATGAGCAGTTCTTC. This codes for CASSDPGLTSSYNEQFF.

This chain connects TRBV27 to TRBJ2-1; no firm D call. The V and J ends lost 2 bases and 0 bases respectively, with 11 bases between them. The CDR3 is 16 amino acids. CDR1 and CDR2 (germline): MNHEY, SMNVEV (reference sequence). The DNA for the CDR3 is TGTGCCAGCAGTTTAGGGCCGGCCAGCTCCTACAATGAGCAGTTCTTC. This sequence encodes CASSLGPASSYNEQFF.

The rearrangement uses TRBV7-8 and TRBJ1-1; 8 bases are a match to TRBD1. The trim removed 1 base at V and 5 bases at J, leaving 9 bases unmatched. In germline, CDR1 is SGHVS, CDR2 FQNEAQ. The CDR3 loop spans 16 amino acids. The CDR3 DNA is TGTGCCAGCAGCTTAGTGCCGGGGACAGGCGGTACTGAAGCTTTCTTT. Protein: CASSLVPGTGGTEAFF.

This clone has just a few counts. The rearrangement uses TRBV5-1 and TRBJ2-2; the D gene is possibly TRBD2 (5 bases). The CDR3 length is 12 residues. V was shortened by 3 bases and J by 7 bases, with 7 bases between the two germline ends. Germline V gives CDR1 SGHRS, CDR2 YFSETQ. The CDR3: CASSYRDGELFF. The CDR3 DNA is TGCGCCAGCAGCTACCGGGACGGGGAGCTGTTTTTT.

With regard to this clone: Distinct nucleotide sequences in the sample also encode this CDR3. The rearrangement uses TRBV19 and TRBJ1-5; no clear D gene. CDR1 and CDR2 from the germline V gene are LNHDA and SQIVND (reference sequence). V was shortened by 1 base and J by 0 bases, with 7 bases between the two germline ends. The CDR3 has 15 amino acids. In nucleotides, the CDR3 is TGTGCCAGTAGTATAGCAGGATATAGCAATCAGCCCCAGCATTTT. This gives the protein CASSIAGYSNQPQHF. The full variable domain, rest sourced from reference TRBV19 and TRBJ1-5, is DGGITQSPKYLFRKEGQNVTLSCEQNLNHDAMYWYRQDPGQGLRLIYYSQIVNDFQKGDIAEGYSVSREKKESFPLTVTSAQKNPTAFYLCASSIAGYSNQPQHFGDGTRLSIL.

V is TRBV7-3 and J is TRBJ2-7; a possible D gene is TRBD1 (6 bases). The CDR3 runs 16 residues. Germline CDR1 is SGHTA and CDR2 is FQGTGA. Trimming stripped 0 bases from V and 0 bases from J, with 12 bases between. The CDR3 protein is CASSLTGQGLSYEQYF. CDR3 coding DNA: TGTGCCAGCAGCTTAACTGGGCAGGGGCTCTCCTACGAGCAGTACTTC.

This chain joins TRBV5-1 and TRBJ2-3, with D possibly TRBD2 on 6 matching bases. Germline assignment: CDR1 SGHRS and CDR2 YFSETQ. CDR3 size: 13 residues. V was pared by 4 bases and J by 3 bases, with 9 bases between. The CDR3 is CASSALATDTQYF. The CDR3, as DNA: TGCGCCAGCAGCGCCCTAGCGACAGATACGCAGTATTTT.

The gene calls are TRBV7-8 and TRBJ2-3, with 8 bases matching TRBD2. The V gene end was trimmed by 5 bases and the J gene end by 6 bases; junction bases not matched to a gene: 10. The CDR3 is made up of 15 amino acids. Germline lookup yields CDR1 SGHVS and CDR2 FQNEAQ. In DNA, the CDR3 is TGTGCCAGCAGCGCTCCGGGGGGGTCCTCTGATACGCAGTATTTT. The encoded protein is CASSAPGGSSDTQYF.

As regards this clone: Other DNA sequences in the same sample also yield this CDR3. The chain links TRBV9 to TRBJ2-7, with unresolved D. The V end lost 0 bases, the J end lost 7 bases, and 11 bases lay between the germline ends. The CDR3 consists of 13 residues. Per the germline V gene, CDR1 is SGDLS and CDR2 is YYNGEE. The DNA of the CDR3 is TGTGCCAGCAGCGTAGGGGCAGGCAGAGAGCAGTACTTC. This gives the protein CASSVGAGREQYF.

The chain employs TRBV30 and TRBJ2-1, with no clear D. The germline V gene encodes CDR1 GTSNPN and CDR2 SVGIG (reference sequence). With 3 bases removed from V and 7 bases from J, the gap between germline ends came to 4 bases. This CDR3 region has 10 residues. CDR3 amino acids: CAWSQNEQFF. In DNA form, the CDR3 reads TGTGCCTGGAGCCAAAATGAGCAGTTCTTC.

This chain connects TRBV6-1 to TRBJ2-1; a possible D gene is TRBD1 (5 bases). V was trimmed by 3 bases and J by 0 bases, leaving 9 bases between them. This CDR3 is 15 amino acids long. Germline V gene sequence: CDR1 MNHNS, CDR2 SASEGT. The DNA for the CDR3 is TGTGCCAGCAGTGATCTGGGGCCCTCCTACAATGAGCAGTTCTTC. Translated: CASSDLGPSYNEQFF.

J is TRBJ2-7 and V is TRBV10-2; TRBD1 aligns across 9 bases. This CDR3 contains 14 residues. In germline, CDR1 is WSHSY, CDR2 SAAADI. The J segment lost 12 bases and the V segment lost 7 bases, leaving 16 bases of the junction unmatched. CDR3 sequence: CASTPSTPTGGGYF. For the CDR3, the DNA is TGCGCCAGCACCCCAAGTACCCCGACAGGGGGGGGGTACTTC.

V and J are TRBV15 and TRBJ2-1, with a possible D match to TRBD1 (5 bases). Germline lookup yields CDR1 LNHNV and CDR2 YYDKDF (reference sequence). V dropped 0 bases and J dropped 7 bases, with 13 bases sitting between them. The length of the CDR3 is 15 residues. This CDR3 is CATSRDGRTPNEQFF. CDR3 nucleotides: TGTGCCACCAGCAGAGATGGTAGGACACCGAATGAGCAGTTCTTC.